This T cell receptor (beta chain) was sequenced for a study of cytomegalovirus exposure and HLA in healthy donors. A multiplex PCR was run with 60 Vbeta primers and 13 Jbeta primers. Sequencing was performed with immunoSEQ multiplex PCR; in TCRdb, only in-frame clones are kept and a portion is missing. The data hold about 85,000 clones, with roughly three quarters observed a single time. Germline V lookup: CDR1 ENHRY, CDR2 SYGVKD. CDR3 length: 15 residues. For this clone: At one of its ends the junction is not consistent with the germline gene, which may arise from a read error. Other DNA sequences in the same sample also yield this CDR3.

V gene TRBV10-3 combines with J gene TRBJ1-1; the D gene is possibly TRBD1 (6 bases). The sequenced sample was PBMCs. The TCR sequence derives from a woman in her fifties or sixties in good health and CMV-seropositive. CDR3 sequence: CAISLRQGMNTEAFF. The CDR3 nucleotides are TGTGCCATCAGCCTCCGCCAGGGGATGAACACTGAGGCTTTCTTT.